The 4 T cell receptor beta chains in this list originate from one sample, sequenced in a study of CD8+ T cells in alopecia areata. RNA was extracted and reverse transcribed into cDNA as the sequencing template. Method: immunoSEQ multiplex PCR; TCRdb's copy keeps in-frame clones and lacks some. Here the sample spans a few hundred thousand clones, roughly 69% being singletons. The specimen comprised CD4+ T cells sorted from blood, sampled at week 0. These receptors came from a human donor with alopecia areata.

The chain uses TRBV30 and TRBJ2-5; D is undetermined. Germline V lookup: CDR1 GTSNPN, CDR2 SVGIG (reference sequence). With 2 bases removed from V and 2 bases from J, the gap between germline ends came to 9 bases. The CDR3 totals 13 residues. CDR3 sequence (DNA): TGTGCCTGGAGTATCCAAGTACAAGAGACCCAGTACTTC. This gives the protein CAWSIQVQETQYF.

The chain employs TRBV30 and TRBJ2-2; D is unclear. This CDR3 comprises 12 residues. The V gene lost 6 bases and the J gene lost 4 bases, with 9 bases spanning the gap. Germline V gene data show CDR1 as GTSNPN and CDR2 as SVGIG (reference sequence). CDR3 coding DNA: TGTGCCTGCCCAGATGGCACCGGGGAGCTGTTTTTT. It specifies CACPDGTGELFF.

The genes are TRBV5-6 and TRBJ2-1; tentatively, D is TRBD1 or TRBD2 (7 bases each). V was trimmed by 0 bases and J by 12 bases, leaving 19 bases between them. The CDR3 length is 15 residues. The germline gives CDR1 SGHDT, CDR2 YYEEEE. The CDR3 loop reads CASSLVTQGRVLQFF. In DNA, the CDR3 is TGTGCCAGCAGCTTGGTTACACAGGGGAGGGTATTGCAGTTCTTC.

This chain connects TRBV29-1 to TRBJ2-5; TRBD1 aligns across 7 bases. The CDR3 totals 11 residues. V trimming: 8 bases; J trimming: 4 bases; junction bases outside the gene matches: 4. Germline loops: CDR1 SQVTM, CDR2 ANQGSEA. The CDR3 DNA follows: TGCAGCTCAGACAGGGTAGAGACCCAGTACTTC. This sequence encodes CSSDRVETQYF.